This T cell receptor beta chain derives from a study of T cells in Graves' hyperthyroidism and ophthalmopathy. On the study more broadly: Peripheral blood was secured at the point of initial diagnosis, before any treatment.

Out of 10 ml of fresh peripheral blood came the PBMCs. This clonotype came up a few times. RNA transcripts provided the source from which TCR beta CDR3 regions were amplified. The primer set for the first-round RT-PCR of the TCR CDR3 was HTBI. One entry per CDR3 protein results from TCRdb running MiXCR on the multiplex PCR reads. The sample holds almost 600,000 distinct CDR3 sequences, roughly 14% seen once. V dropped 5 bases and J dropped 5; count of bases not matched to a gene: 9. CDR3 length equals 15 residues. Germline V gene lookup returns CDR1 SQVTM and CDR2 ANQGSEA. Sequencing was carried out using blood. The J gene is TRBJ1-4, the V gene TRBV29-1; 9 positions match TRBD1. This clonotype was sampled from a woman in her 30s with Graves' hyperthyroidism that later progressed to Graves' ophthalmopathy. DNA of the CDR3: TGCAGCGTTTTTTGGGCGACAGGGGGGAATGAAAAACTGTTTTTT. Protein sequence: CSVFWATGGNEKLFF.